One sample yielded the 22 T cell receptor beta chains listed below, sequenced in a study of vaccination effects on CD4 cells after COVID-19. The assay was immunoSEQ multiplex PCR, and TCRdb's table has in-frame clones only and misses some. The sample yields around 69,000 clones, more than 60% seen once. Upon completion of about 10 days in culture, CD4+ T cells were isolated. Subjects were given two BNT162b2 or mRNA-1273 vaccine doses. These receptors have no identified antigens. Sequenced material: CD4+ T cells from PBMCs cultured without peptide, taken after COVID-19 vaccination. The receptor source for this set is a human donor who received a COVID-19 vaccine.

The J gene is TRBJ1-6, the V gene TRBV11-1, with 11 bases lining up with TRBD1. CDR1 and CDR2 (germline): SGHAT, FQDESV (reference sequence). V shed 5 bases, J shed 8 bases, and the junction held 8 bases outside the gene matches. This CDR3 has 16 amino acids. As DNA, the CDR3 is TGTGCCAGCAGCGCCCGGACAGGGGGCGCATATTCACCCCTCCACTTT. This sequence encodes CASSARTGGAYSPLHF.

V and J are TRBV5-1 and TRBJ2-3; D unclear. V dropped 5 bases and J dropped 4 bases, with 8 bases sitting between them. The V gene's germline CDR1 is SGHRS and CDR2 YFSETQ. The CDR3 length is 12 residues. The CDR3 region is CASSQAPDTQYF. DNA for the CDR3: TGCGCCAGCAGTCAAGCGCCAGATACGCAGTATTTT.

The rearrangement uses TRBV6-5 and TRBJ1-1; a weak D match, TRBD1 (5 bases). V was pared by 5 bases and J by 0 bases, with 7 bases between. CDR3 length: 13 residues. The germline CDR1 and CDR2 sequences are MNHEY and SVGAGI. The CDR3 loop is CASSRQLNTEAFF. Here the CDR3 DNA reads TGTGCCAGCAGTCGACAGCTGAACACTGAAGCTTTCTTT.

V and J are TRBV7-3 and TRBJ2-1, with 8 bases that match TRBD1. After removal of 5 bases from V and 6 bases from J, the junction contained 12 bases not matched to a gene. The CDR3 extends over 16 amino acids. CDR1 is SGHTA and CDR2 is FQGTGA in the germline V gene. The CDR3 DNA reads TGTGCCAGCAGCCCACAGGGACAGGAGTCGTCCAATGAGCAGTTCTTC. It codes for CASSPQGQESSNEQFF.

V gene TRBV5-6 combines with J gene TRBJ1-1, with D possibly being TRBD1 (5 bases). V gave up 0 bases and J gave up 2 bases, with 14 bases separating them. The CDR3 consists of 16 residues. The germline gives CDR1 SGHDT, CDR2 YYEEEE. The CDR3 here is CASSLVTAGRNTEAFF. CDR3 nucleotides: TGTGCCAGCAGCTTGGTGACAGCCGGCAGAAACACTGAAGCTTTCTTT.

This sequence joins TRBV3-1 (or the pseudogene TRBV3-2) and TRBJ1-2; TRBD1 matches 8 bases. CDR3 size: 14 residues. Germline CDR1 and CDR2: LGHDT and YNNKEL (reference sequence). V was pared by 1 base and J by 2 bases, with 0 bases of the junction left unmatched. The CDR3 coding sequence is TGTGCCAGCAGCCAAGGACAGGGGAACTATGGCTACACCTTC. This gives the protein CASSQGQGNYGYTF.

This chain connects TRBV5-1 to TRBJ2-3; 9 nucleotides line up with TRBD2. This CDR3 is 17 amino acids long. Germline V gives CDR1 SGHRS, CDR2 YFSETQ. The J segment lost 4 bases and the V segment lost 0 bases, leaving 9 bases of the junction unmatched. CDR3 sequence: CASSLDPFAGGSDTQYF. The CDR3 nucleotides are TGCGCCAGCAGCTTGGATCCCTTCGCGGGGGGGTCAGATACGCAGTATTTT.

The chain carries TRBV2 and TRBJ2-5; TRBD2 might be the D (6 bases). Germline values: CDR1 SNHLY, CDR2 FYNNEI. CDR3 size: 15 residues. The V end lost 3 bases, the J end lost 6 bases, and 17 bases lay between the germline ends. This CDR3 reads CASSEGGDVRKTQYF. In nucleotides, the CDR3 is TGTGCCAGCAGTGAGGGCGGGGATGTTAGAAAGACCCAGTACTTC.

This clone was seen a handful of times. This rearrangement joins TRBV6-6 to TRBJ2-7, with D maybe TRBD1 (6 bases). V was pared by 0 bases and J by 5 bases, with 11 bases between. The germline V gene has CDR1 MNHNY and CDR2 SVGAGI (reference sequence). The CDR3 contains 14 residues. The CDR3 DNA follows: TGTGCCAGCAGTTACTCGATCTCAGGGGACGAGCAGTACGTC. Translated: CASSYSISGDEQYV.

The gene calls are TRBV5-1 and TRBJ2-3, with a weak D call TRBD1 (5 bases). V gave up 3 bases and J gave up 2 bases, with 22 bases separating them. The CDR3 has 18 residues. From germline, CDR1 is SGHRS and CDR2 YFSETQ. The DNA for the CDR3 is TGCGCCAGCAGCTCAAGATCGGGTGGGGCCAAGATCACAGATACGCAGTATTTT. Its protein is CASSSRSGGAKITDTQYF.

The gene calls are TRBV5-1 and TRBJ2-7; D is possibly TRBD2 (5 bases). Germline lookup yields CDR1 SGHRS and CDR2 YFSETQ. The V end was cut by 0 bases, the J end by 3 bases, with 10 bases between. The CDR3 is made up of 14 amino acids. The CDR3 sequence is CASSLGGEGYEQYV. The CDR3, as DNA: TGCGCCAGCAGCTTGGGAGGCGAGGGCTACGAGCAGTACGTC.

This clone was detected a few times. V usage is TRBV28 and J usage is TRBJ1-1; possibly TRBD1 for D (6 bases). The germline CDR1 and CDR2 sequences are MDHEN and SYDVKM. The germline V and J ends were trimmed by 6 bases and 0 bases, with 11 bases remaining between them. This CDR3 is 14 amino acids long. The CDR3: CASSSTGLNTEAFF. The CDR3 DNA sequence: TGTGCCAGCAGCTCGACAGGACTGAACACTGAAGCTTTCTTT.

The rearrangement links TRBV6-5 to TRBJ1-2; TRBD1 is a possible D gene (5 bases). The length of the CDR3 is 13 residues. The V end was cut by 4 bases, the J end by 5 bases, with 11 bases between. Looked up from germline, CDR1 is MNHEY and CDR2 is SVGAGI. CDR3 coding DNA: TGTGCCAGCAGTTCACCCAGGACATATGGCTACACCTTC. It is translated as CASSSPRTYGYTF.

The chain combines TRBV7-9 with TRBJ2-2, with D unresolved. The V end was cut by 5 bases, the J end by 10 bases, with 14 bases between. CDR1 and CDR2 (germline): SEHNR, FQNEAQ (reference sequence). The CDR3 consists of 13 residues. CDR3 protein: CASSPRKNEELFF. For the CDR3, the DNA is TGTGCCAGCAGCCCCCGCAAGAACGAGGAGCTGTTTTTT.

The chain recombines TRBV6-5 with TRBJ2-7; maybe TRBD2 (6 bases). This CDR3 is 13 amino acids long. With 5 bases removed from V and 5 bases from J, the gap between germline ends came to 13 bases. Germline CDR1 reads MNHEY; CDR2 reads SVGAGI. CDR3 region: CASSRKGGNEQYV. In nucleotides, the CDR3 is TGTGCCAGCAGTCGCAAAGGAGGGAACGAGCAGTACGTC.

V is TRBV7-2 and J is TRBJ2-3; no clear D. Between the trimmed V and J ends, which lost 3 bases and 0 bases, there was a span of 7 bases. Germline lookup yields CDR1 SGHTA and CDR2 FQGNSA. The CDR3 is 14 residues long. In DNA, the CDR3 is TGTGCCAGCAGCTTCGTTGGAAGCACAGATACGCAGTATTTT. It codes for CASSFVGSTDTQYF.

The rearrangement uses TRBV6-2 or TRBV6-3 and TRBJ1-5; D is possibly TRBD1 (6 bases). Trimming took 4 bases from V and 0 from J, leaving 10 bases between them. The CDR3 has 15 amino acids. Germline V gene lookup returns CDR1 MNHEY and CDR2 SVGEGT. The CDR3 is CASSLQQGSNQPQHF. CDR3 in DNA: TGTGCCAGCAGTTTACAACAGGGTAGCAATCAGCCCCAGCATTTT.

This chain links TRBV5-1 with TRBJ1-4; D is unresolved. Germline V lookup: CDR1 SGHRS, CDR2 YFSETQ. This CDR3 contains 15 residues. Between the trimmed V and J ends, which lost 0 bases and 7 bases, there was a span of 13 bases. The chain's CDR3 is CASSLGAGVGEKLFF. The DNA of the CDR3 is TGCGCCAGCAGCTTGGGTGCTGGGGTGGGTGAAAAACTGTTTTTT.

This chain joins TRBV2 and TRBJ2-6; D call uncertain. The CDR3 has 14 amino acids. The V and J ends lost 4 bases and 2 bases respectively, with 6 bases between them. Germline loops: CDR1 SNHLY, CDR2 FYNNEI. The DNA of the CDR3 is TGTGCCAGCAGTGGGTCGACTGGGGCCAACGTCCTGACTTTC. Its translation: CASSGSTGANVLTF.

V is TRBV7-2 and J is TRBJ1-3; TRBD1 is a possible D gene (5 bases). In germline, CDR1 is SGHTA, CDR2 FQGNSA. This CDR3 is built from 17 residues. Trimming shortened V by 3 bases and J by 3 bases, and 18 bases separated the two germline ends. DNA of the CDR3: TGTGCCAGCAGCTTGTATCGACCCAGGGACGGTGGAAACACCATATATTTT. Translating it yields CASSLYRPRDGGNTIYF. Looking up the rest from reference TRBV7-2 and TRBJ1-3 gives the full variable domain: GAGVSQSPSNKVTEKGKDVELRCDPISGHTALYWYRQSLGQGLEFLIYFQGNSAPDKSGLPSDRFSAERTGGSVSTLTIQRTQQEDSAVYLCASSLYRPRDGGNTIYFGEGSWLTVV.

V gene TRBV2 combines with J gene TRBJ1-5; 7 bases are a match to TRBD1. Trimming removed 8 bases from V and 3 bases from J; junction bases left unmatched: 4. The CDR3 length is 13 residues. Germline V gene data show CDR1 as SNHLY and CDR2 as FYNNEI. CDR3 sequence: CASRGQTNQPQHF. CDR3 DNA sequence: TGTGCCAGCCGGGGACAGACCAATCAGCCCCAGCATTTT.

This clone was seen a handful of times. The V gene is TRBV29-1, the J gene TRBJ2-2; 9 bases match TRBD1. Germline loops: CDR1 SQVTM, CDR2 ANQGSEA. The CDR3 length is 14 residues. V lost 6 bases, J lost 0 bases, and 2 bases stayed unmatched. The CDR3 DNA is TGCAGCGTGGGACAGGGAACGAACACCGGGGAGCTGTTTTTT. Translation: CSVGQGTNTGELFF.